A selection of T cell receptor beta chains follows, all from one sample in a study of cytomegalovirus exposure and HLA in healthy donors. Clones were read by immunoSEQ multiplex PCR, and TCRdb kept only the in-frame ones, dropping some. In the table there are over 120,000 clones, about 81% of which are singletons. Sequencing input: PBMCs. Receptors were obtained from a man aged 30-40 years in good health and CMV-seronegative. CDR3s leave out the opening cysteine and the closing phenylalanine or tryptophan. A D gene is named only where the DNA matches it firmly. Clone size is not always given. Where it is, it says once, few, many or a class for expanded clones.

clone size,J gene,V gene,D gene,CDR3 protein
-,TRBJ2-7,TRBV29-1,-,SVFPGTKYEQY
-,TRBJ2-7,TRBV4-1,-,ASSQGQADYEQY
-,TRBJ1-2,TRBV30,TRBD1,AWTFGTGRNYGYT
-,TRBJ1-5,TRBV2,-,ASRFDTAGKNQPQH
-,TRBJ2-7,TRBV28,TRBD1,ASSLGTGFAYEQY
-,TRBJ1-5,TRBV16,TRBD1,ASSRDRAQPQH
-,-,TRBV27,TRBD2,ASSLYPTSGYEQY
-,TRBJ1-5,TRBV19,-,ASSIARGTQH
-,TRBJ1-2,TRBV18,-,ASSPPDTNYGYT
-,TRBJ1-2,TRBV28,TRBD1,ASRRQGNYGYT
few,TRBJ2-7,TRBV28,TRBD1,ASSRQGDHEQY
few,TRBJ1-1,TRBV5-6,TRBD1,ASSLTGVPYEAF
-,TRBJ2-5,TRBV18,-,ASSPINQETQY
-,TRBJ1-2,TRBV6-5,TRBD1,ASSYSTGGLGYT
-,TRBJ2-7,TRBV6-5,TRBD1,ASSYTGQGSYEQY
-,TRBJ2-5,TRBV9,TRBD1,ASSLPTGGETQY
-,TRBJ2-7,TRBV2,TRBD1,ASITGQGEYEQY
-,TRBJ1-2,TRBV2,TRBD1,ASSAPGQKTYGYT
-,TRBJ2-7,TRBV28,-,ASSLSLQQPPKYEQY
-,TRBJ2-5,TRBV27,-,ASSSKTQY
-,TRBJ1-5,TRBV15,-,ATSRPSSGNQPQH
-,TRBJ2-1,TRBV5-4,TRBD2,ASSPGGTSGSSYNEQF
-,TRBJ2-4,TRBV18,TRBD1,ASSVGQADIQY
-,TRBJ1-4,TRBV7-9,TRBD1,ASSWGQGNEKLF
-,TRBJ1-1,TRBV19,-,ASSIVGGVAEAF
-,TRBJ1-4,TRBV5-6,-,ASSLFSSMEEKLF
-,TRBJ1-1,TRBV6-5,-,ASSPTIMNTEAF
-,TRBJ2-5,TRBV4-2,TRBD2,ASSQVSAGGEETQY
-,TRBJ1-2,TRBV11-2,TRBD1,ASSLETYGTGIYGYT
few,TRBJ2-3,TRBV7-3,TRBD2,ASSSGTSAADTQY
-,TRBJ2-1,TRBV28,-,ASTWEDKQF
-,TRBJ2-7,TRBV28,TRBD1,ASSGQGYEQY
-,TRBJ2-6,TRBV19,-,ASSPERAFSGANGLT
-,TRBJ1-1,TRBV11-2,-,ASSLNSAGRFEAF
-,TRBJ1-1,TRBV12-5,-,ASGLVLPGLATEAF